This T cell receptor (beta chain) derives from a study of blood T cell repertoires in COVID-19. At the level of the study: The analysed material was cDNA or gDNA that came from T cells, B-cell-depleted T cells, or PBMCs.

Original analysis: Using reference gene primer amplification, nucleated cell counts were estimated. Sequencing was performed with immunoSEQ multiplex PCR; in TCRdb, only in-frame clones are kept and a portion is missing. The V and J calls and clone size are taken from that table; D and trimming were inferred from the DNA. The sample includes some 43,000 clones, 82% of them seen just once. CDR1 is KGHDR and CDR2 is SFDVKD in the germline V gene. The CDR3 runs 17 residues. Trimming shortened V by 2 bases and J by 0 bases, and 14 bases separated the two germline ends. This receptor was taken from a woman in her fifties or sixties with acute or convalescent COVID-19. Sequencing was carried out using peripheral blood. This chain links TRBV24-1 with TRBJ2-3; weak D call: TRBD1 (6 bases). The CDR3 region is CATSDWGTGRSTDTQYF. The CDR3 DNA sequence: TGTGCCACCAGTGATTGGGGAACAGGGAGAAGCACAGATACGCAGTATTTT.